These 7 T cell receptor beta chains came from one sample sequenced in a study of T cell changes during pregnancy in multiple sclerosis (dated by TCRdb to between 2018 and 2020). Library prep was done by the immunoSEQ multiplex PCR assay. Imported from immuneACCESS, the table was reduced by TCRdb to in-frame sequences with V and J called. These copies leave out some clones; in studies compared against another copy, an unresolved V gene accounts for under half, and the cause of the remainder is not known. The sample yields tens of thousands of clones; 91% were counted once. Of the sample, approximately 1.3% falls within the top ten clones. Here the sequenced sample was peripheral blood, taken after pregnancy. Source of these receptors: a female donor in good health, enrolled as a control in a pregnancy study.

The chain links TRBV18 to TRBJ1-5, with D perhaps matching TRBD1 (6 bases). V lost 6 bases to trimming and J lost 3 bases, with 12 bases between them. This CDR3 has 14 amino acids. The germline V gene encodes CDR1 KGHSH and CDR2 LQKENI. CDR3 sequence: CASSLGDNNQPQHF. CDR3 nucleotide sequence: TGTGCCAGCTCCCTAGGGGACAACAATCAGCCCCAGCATTTT.

The chain joins TRBV9 to TRBJ2-7; 9 bases fit TRBD1. Per germline, CDR1 SGDLS and CDR2 YYNGEE. The V and J ends lost 4 bases and 5 bases, in that order; junction bases with no gene match: 13. The CDR3 totals 16 residues. The DNA of the CDR3 is TGTGCCAGCAGCTCTGAAACAGGGGGCTTAGGCGACGAGCAGTACTTC. Translated: CASSSETGGLGDEQYF.

V is TRBV20-1 and J is TRBJ1-2; no firm D call. Germline assignment: CDR1 DFQATT and CDR2 SNEGSKA (reference sequence). Trimming removed 5 bases at V and 7 bases at J, with 8 bases between. The CDR3 runs to 10 residues. The CDR3 here is CSAFRAGYTF. CDR3 DNA: TGCAGTGCTTTTCGCGCTGGCTACACCTTC.

CDR3 DNA: TGTGCCAGCAGCTTGGCAACAGGGAAACGTACCTACGAGCAGTACTTC. Encoded protein: CASSLATGKRTYEQYF. The rearrangement links TRBV5-8 to TRBJ2-7, with a possible D match to TRBD1 (6 bases). The CDR3 has 16 residues. The V and J ends lost 0 bases and 2 bases respectively, with 15 bases between them. The germline gives CDR1 SGHTS, CDR2 YDEGEE.

The chain carries TRBV27 and TRBJ1-2; D is ambiguous. The germline V gene encodes CDR1 MNHEY and CDR2 SMNVEV (reference sequence). Trimming cost V 2 bases and J 1 base, with 11 bases left between them. The CDR3 extends over 15 amino acids. The CDR3 protein is CASSLVSGVNYGYTF. DNA for the CDR3: TGTGCCAGCAGTTTAGTGTCCGGGGTTAACTATGGCTACACCTTC.

The chain carries TRBV7-9 and TRBJ2-5; TRBD1 agrees at 8 bases. CDR3 length: 14 residues. CDR1 is SEHNR and CDR2 is FQNEAQ in the germline V gene (reference sequence). V lost 5 bases to trimming and J lost 5 bases; unmatched junction nucleotides: 7. CDR3 sequence reads: CASSLQGAPETQYF. Written as DNA, the CDR3 is TGTGCCAGCAGCCTCCAGGGGGCCCCCGAGACCCAGTACTTC.

The rearrangement joins TRBV9 to TRBJ2-7, with 13 bases aligning to TRBD2. The length of the CDR3 is 15 residues. V gave up 3 bases and J gave up 3 bases; unmatched junction bases: 3. Germline loops: CDR1 SGDLS, CDR2 YYNGEE. CDR3: CASSGTSGGVYEQYF. The CDR3 nucleotides are TGTGCCAGCAGCGGGACTAGCGGGGGAGTCTACGAGCAGTACTTC. Using reference TRBV9 and TRBJ2-7 for the parts outside the CDR3, the full variable domain is DSGVTQTPKHLITATGQRVTLRCSPRSGDLSVYWYQQSLDQGLQFLIQYYNGEERAKGNILERFSAQQFPDLHSELNLSSLELGDSALYFCASSGTSGGVYEQYFGPGTRLTVT.